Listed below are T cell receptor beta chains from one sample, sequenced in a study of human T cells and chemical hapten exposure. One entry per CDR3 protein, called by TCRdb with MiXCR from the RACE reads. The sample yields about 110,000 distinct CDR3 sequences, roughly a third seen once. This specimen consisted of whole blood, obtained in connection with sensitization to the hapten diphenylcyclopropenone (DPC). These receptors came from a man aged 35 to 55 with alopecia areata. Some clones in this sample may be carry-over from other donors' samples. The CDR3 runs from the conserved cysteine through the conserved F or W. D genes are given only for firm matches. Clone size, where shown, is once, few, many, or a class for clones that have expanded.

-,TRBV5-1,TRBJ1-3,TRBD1,CASSVGTDGNTIYF,TGCGCCAGCAGCGTGGGGACAGACGGAAACACCATATATTTT
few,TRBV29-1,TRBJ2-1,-,CSATHYNEQFF,TGCAGCGCTACGCACTACAATGAGCAGTTCTTC
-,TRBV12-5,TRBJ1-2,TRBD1,CASGEGQGANYGYTF,TGTGCTAGTGGTGAGGGACAGGGGGCGAACTATGGCTACACCTTC
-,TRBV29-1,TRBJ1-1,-,CSVESVAGRGTEAFF,TGCAGCGTTGAGTCGGTGGCAGGCCGCGGAACTGAAGCTTTCTTT
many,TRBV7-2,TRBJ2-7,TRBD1,CASSLGQGPAYEQYF,TGTGCCAGCAGCTTAGGACAGGGGCCGGCCTACGAGCAGTACTTC
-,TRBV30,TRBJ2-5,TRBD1,CAWSAGQGAAETQYF,TGTGCCTGGAGCGCGGGACAGGGGGCCGCTGAGACCCAGTACTTC
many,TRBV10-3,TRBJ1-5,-,CAISRAGTSGSPQHF,TGTGCCATCAGCCGGGCAGGGACATCGGGGTCACCCCAGCATTTT
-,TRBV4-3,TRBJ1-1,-,CASSSRGYAEAFF,TGCGCCAGCAGCTCCCGCGGCTACGCTGAAGCTTTCTTT
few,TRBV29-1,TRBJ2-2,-,CSVEPTVAGELFF,TGCAGCGTTGAACCGACTGTGGCGGGGGAGCTGTTTTTT
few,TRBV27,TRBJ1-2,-,CASSLSALSYGYTF,TGTGCCAGCAGTTTATCAGCCCTATCCTATGGCTACACCTTC
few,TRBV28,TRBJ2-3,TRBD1,CASSLSGGQRSTDTQYF,TGTGCCAGCAGTCTCTCAGGGGGCCAGAGAAGCACAGATACGCAGTATTTT
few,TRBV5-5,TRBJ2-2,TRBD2,CASSFSGIEAGELFF,TGTGCCAGCAGCTTTAGCGGGATTGAGGCCGGGGAGCTGTTTTTT
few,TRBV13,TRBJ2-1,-,CASSPRGGGYNEQFF,TGTGCCAGCAGCCCCCGCGGAGGGGGGTACAATGAGCAGTTCTTC
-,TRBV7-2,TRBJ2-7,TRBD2,CASSLERRGASYEQYF,TGTGCCAGCAGCTTAGAACGGCGGGGGGCTTCCTACGAGCAGTACTTC
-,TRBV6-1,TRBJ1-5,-,CASSGSFDSNQPQHF,TGTGCCAGCAGTGGCTCCTTCGATAGCAATCAGCCCCAGCATTTT
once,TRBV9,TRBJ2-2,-,CASSVAVGLTHTGELFF,TGTGCCAGCAGCGTAGCGGTTGGGCTAACCCACACCGGGGAGCTGTTTTTT
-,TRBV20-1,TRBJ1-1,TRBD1,CSAEDRGFMNTEAFF,TGCAGTGCTGAGGACAGGGGGTTCATGAACACTGAAGCTTTCTTT
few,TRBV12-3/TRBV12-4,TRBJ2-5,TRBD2,CASSFTAGGAETQYF,TGTGCCAGCAGTTTCACAGCGGGAGGGGCCGAGACCCAGTACTTC
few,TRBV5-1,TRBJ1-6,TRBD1,CASSVNPGQNNSPLHF,TGCGCCAGCAGCGTAAATCCGGGACAGAATAATTCACCCCTCCACTTT
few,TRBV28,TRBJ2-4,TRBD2,CASRPWDVSGRRAIQYF,TGTGCCAGCAGGCCCTGGGATGTAAGCGGGAGACGGGCCATTCAGTACTTC
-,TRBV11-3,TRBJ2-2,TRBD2,CASSQPLRLAGRKGTGELFF,TGTGCCAGCAGCCAACCACTTCGACTAGCGGGTCGAAAAGGCACCGGGGAGCTGTTTTTT
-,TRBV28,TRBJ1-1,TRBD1,CASSLPRTGKDTEAFF,TGTGCCAGCAGCCTCCCAAGGACAGGGAAAGACACTGAAGCTTTCTTT
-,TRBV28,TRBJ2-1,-,CASSAPRTSLANNEQFF,TGTGCCAGCAGTGCCCCCCGGACTTCTCTGGCGAACAATGAGCAGTTCTTC
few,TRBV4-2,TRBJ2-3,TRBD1,CASSQDRGQGVTDTQYF,TGTGCCAGCAGCCAAGATAGAGGACAGGGGGTCACAGATACGCAGTATTTT
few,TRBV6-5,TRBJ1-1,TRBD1,CASSPTEYRQGETEAFF,TGTGCCAGCAGTCCCACCGAATACCGACAGGGTGAGACTGAAGCTTTCTTT
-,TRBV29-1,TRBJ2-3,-,CSVAYTDTQYF,TGCAGCGTAGCCTACACAGATACGCAGTATTTT
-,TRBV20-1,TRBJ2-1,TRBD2,CSASGTSGYNEQFF,TGCAGTGCTTCCGGGACTAGCGGATACAATGAGCAGTTCTTC
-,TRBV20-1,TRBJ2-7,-,CSASNLQDYEQYF,TGCAGTGCTAGTAACCTCCAAGACTACGAGCAGTACTTC
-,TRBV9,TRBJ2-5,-,CASSVYNSLGETQYF,TGTGCCAGCAGCGTATACAACAGTCTCGGGGAGACCCAGTACTTC
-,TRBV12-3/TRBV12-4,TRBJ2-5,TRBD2,CASSEDRLAGGLETQYF,TGTGCCAGCAGCGAAGATAGACTAGCGGGAGGTTTAGAGACCCAGTACTTC
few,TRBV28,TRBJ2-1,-,CASSLSIPAEQFF,TGTGCCAGCAGTTTATCCATCCCGGCTGAGCAGTTCTTC
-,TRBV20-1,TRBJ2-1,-,CSAFNSGEQFF,TGCAGTGCTTTTAACTCAGGGGAGCAGTTCTTC
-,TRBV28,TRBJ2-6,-,CASSSPGANVLTF,TGTGCCAGCAGTTCCCCTGGGGCCAACGTCCTGACTTTC
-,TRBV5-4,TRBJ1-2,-,CASSLQLPFYGYTF,TGTGCCAGCAGCTTACAGCTCCCTTTCTATGGCTACACCTTC
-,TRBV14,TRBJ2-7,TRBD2,CASSLHPGLAGGPYEQYF,TGTGCCAGCAGCCTCCATCCGGGACTAGCGGGAGGGCCTTACGAGCAGTACTTC
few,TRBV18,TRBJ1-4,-,CASTSRSLNEKLFF,TGTGCCAGCACGTCGAGGAGCCTTAATGAAAAACTGTTTTTT
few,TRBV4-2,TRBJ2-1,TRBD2,CASSQVGTRDNEQFF,TGTGCCAGCAGCCAAGTAGGGACTAGGGACAATGAGCAGTTCTTC
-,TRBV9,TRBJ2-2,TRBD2,CASSRGSGSGGELFF,TGTGCCAGCAGTAGAGGTAGCGGGTCGGGCGGGGAGCTGTTTTTT
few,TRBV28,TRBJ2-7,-,CASSPPGERVYEQYF,TGTGCCAGCAGTCCCCCCGGTGAGCGGGTGTACGAGCAGTACTTC
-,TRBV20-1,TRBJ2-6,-,CSASNSGANVLTF,TGCAGTGCTAGTAACTCTGGGGCCAACGTCCTGACTTTC
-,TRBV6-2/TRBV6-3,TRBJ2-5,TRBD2,CASSYLVGTSEQETQYF,TGTGCCAGCAGTTACTTAGTCGGGACTAGCGAGCAAGAGACCCAGTACTTC
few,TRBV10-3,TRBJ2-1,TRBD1,CAITPGTGYPWNEQFF,TGTGCCATCACCCCCGGGACAGGCTACCCGTGGAATGAGCAGTTCTTC
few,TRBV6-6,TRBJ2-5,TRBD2,CASSYPSAGGETQYF,TGTGCCAGCAGTTACCCATCTGCGGGAGGGGAGACCCAGTACTTC
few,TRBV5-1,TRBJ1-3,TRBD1,CASSRQGLSGNTIYF,TGCGCCAGCAGCCGACAGGGGTTGTCTGGAAACACCATATATTTT
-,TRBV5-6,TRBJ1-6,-,CASSLRGARSPLHF,TGTGCCAGCAGCTTAAGGGGGGCACGTTCACCCCTCCACTTT
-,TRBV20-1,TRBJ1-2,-,CSARVQGTEIPF,TGCAGTGCTAGAGTCCAAGGGACCGAAATCCCCTTC
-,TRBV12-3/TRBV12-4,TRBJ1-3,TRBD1,CASSRDSSGNTIYF,TGTGCCAGCAGTCGGGACAGCTCTGGAAACACCATATATTTT
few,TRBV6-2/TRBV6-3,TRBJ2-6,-,CASSYSRAGGANVLTF,TGTGCCAGCAGTTACTCCAGGGCCGGTGGGGCCAACGTCCTGACTTTC
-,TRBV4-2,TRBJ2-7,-,CASSQDPLRGERQYF,TGTGCCAGCAGCCAAGATCCGTTGAGAGGGGAGCGGCAGTACTTC
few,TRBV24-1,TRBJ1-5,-,CATSDVSSNQPQHF,TGTGCCACCAGTGACGTTTCAAGCAATCAGCCCCAGCATTTT